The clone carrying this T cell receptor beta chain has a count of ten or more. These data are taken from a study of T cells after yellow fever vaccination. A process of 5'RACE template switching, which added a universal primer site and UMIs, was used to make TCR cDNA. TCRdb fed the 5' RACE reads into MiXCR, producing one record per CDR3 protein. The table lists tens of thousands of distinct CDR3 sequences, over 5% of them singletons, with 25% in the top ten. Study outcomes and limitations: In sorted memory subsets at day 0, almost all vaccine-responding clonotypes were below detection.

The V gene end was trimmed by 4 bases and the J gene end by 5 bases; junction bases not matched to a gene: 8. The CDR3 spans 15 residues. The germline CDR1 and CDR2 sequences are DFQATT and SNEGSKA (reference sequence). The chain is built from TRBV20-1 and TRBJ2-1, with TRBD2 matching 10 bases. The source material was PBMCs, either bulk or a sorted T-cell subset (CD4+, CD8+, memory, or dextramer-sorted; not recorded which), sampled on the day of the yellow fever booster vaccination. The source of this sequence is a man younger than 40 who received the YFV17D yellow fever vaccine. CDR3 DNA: TGCAGTGCTATTAGCGGGAGGTCGATGAACAATGAGCAGTTCTTC. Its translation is CSAISGRSMNNEQFF.